Following are 14 T cell receptor beta chains from one sample sequenced in a study of cytomegalovirus exposure and HLA in healthy donors. The primer mix had 60 Vbeta and 13 Jbeta primers. TCRdb's table, derived via immunoSEQ multiplex PCR, lists solely in-frame clones and lacks some. This table holds tens of thousands of clones. Sequences were obtained from PBMCs. These receptors came from a man younger than 40 in good health and CMV-seropositive.

V and J are TRBV2 and TRBJ1-3; D ambiguous. CDR3 length: 15 residues. CDR1 SNHLY and CDR2 FYNNEI come from the germline V gene. Trimming removed 2 bases at V and 2 bases at J, with 10 bases between. CDR3 sequence reads: CASSELSPPGNTIYF. Here the CDR3 DNA reads TGTGCCAGCAGTGAATTGTCCCCTCCTGGAAACACCATATATTTT.

This chain links TRBV11-2 with TRBJ1-1; D uncertain. Trimming took 5 bases from V and 4 from J, leaving 14 bases between them. The germline V gene encodes CDR1 SGHAT and CDR2 FQNNGV. The length of the CDR3 is 14 residues. The CDR3 coding sequence is TGTGCCAGCAGCCTTACTGGAGAGGGCACTGAAGCTTTCTTT. The encoded protein is CASSLTGEGTEAFF.

The rearrangement uses TRBV30 and TRBJ1-5; D may be TRBD1 (5 bases). CDR3 size: 12 residues. Germline V gene data show CDR1 as GTSNPN and CDR2 as SVGIG (reference sequence). V gave up 2 bases and J gave up 7 bases, with 9 bases separating them. The CDR3 DNA reads TGTGCCTGGAGTCAGGGATCGCAGCCCCAGCATTTT. Translated: CAWSQGSQPQHF.

The rearrangement uses TRBV30 and TRBJ2-3, with 7 nucleotides matching TRBD1. Trimming took 2 bases from V and 4 from J; bases not matched to a gene: 6. There are 14 residues in the CDR3. From germline, CDR1 is GTSNPN and CDR2 SVGIG (reference sequence). CDR3 sequence: CAWSQGVGPDTQYF. DNA of the CDR3: TGTGCCTGGAGTCAGGGGGTCGGGCCAGATACGCAGTATTTT.

This rearrangement joins TRBV5-5 to TRBJ2-7, with 7 bases lining up with TRBD1. Germline trimming cut 2 bases from V and 2 bases from J; bases unmatched to any gene: 10. Germline V gene lookup returns CDR1 SGHKS and CDR2 YYEKEE (reference sequence). CDR3 length equals 16 residues. The CDR3 here is CASSFVPDRVTYEQYF. The CDR3 coding sequence is TGTGCCAGCAGCTTCGTTCCCGACAGGGTAACCTACGAGCAGTACTTC. Supplemented by reference TRBV5-5 and TRBJ2-7, the full variable domain reads DAGVTQSPTHLIKTRGQQVTLRCSPISGHKSVSWYQQVLGQGPQFIFQYYEKEERGRGNFPDRFSARQFPNYSSELNVNALLLGDSALYLCASSFVPDRVTYEQYFGPGTRLTVT.

CDR3 nucleotide sequence: TGTGCCAGCAGCCTATCTTCCTCCTACAATGAGCAGTTCTTC. Residues: CASSLSSSYNEQFF. This chain links TRBV7-2 with TRBJ2-1; D not resolved. The CDR3 is 14 amino acids. The V gene's germline CDR1 is SGHTA and CDR2 FQGNSA. Trimming removed 5 bases from V and 0 bases from J, with 8 bases in between.

This chain joins TRBV4-1 and TRBJ1-5; D not resolved. V was cut by 1 base and J by 1 base, with 8 bases left in between. The CDR3 totals 15 residues. Germline CDR1 reads MGHRA; CDR2 reads YSYEKL. The CDR3 DNA reads as TGCGCCAGCAGCCAAGGACTAAACAGCAATCAGCCCCAGCATTTT. Amino acids: CASSQGLNSNQPQHF.

V gene TRBV18 combines with J gene TRBJ2-7, with a tentative D call TRBD2 (7 bases). Germline V CDR1 and CDR2: KGHSH, LQKENI. Trimming removed 4 bases at V and 4 bases at J, with 20 bases between. The CDR3 runs to 16 residues. The CDR3 sequence is CASSLTGAGAVYEQYF. The CDR3 DNA reads TGTGCCAGCTCACTCACGGGGGCGGGAGCCGTGTACGAGCAGTACTTC.

The gene calls are TRBV15 and TRBJ2-7; TRBD2 matches 9 bases. V dropped 0 bases and J dropped 5; count of bases not matched to a gene: 8. Germline CDR1 is LNHNV and CDR2 is YYDKDF (reference sequence). The CDR3 contains 16 residues. CDR3 sequence (DNA): TGTGCCACCAGCAGAGATGGAGCTAGCGGGATGGACGAGCAGTACTTC. It specifies CATSRDGASGMDEQYF. Full variable domain (missing parts from reference TRBV15 and TRBJ2-7): DAMVIQNPRYQVTQFGKPVTLSCSQTLNHNVMYWYQQKSSQAPKLLFHYYDKDFNNEADTPDNFQSRRPNTSFCFLDIRSPGLGDTAMYLCATSRDGASGMDEQYFGPGTRLTVT.

The chain joins TRBV28 to TRBJ2-7; 7 bases line up with TRBD2. Trimming at V came to 3 bases and at J to 0 bases, leaving 23 bases not matched to a gene. In germline, CDR1 is MDHEN, CDR2 SYDVKM. The CDR3 spans 21 residues. CDR3 loop: CASSFDGRAPGPREFSYEQYF. CDR3 in DNA: TGTGCCAGCAGTTTTGATGGCCGGGCCCCCGGCCCGCGGGAGTTCTCCTACGAGCAGTACTTC. Full variable domain (outside the CDR3, taken from reference TRBV28 and TRBJ2-7): DVKVTQSSRYLVKRTGEKVFLECVQDMDHENMFWYRQDPGLGLRLIYFSYDVKMKEKGDIPEGYSVSREKKERFSLILESASTNQTSMYLCASSFDGRAPGPREFSYEQYFGPGTRLTVT.

The J gene is TRBJ1-2, the V gene TRBV10-3; TRBD1 matches at 8 bases. The CDR3 is made up of 16 amino acids. J gave up 9 bases and V 1 base, and 13 bases lay outside the gene matches. From germline, CDR1 is ENHRY and CDR2 SYGVKD. CDR3 residues: CAISELPGQVVTSYTF. The CDR3 DNA follows: TGTGCCATCAGTGAGTTACCGGGACAGGTTGTAACGAGCTACACCTTC.

V gene TRBV7-9 combines with J gene TRBJ2-7; D is perhaps TRBD1 (5 bases). Germline V gene data show CDR1 as SEHNR and CDR2 as FQNEAQ (reference sequence). Trimming took off 4 bases at V and 7 bases at J, with 20 bases between the two ends. This CDR3 region has 15 residues. For the CDR3, the DNA is TGTGCCAGCAGCTCCCCGCGACAGCCCTACTGGGAGCAGTACTTC. Protein: CASSSPRQPYWEQYF.

The V call is TRBV18, the J call TRBJ1-4; D is possibly TRBD1 (6 bases). Between the trimmed V and J ends, which lost 3 bases and 7 bases, there was a span of 18 bases. This CDR3 has 16 amino acids. Germline V gene sequence: CDR1 KGHSH, CDR2 LQKENI. CDR3 region: CASSPPGTGSGEKLFF. CDR3 nucleotides: TGTGCCAGCTCACCGCCTGGTACAGGGAGTGGTGAAAAACTGTTTTTT.

V is TRBV9 and J is TRBJ2-6; D possibly corresponds to TRBD1 (6 bases). V was pared by 3 bases and J by 2 bases, with 12 bases between. CDR1 is SGDLS and CDR2 is YYNGEE in the germline V gene. The CDR3 extends over 16 amino acids. This CDR3 reads CASSGLHRAGANVLTF. The CDR3 region has the DNA TGTGCCAGCAGCGGATTACACAGGGCTGGGGCCAACGTCCTGACTTTC.